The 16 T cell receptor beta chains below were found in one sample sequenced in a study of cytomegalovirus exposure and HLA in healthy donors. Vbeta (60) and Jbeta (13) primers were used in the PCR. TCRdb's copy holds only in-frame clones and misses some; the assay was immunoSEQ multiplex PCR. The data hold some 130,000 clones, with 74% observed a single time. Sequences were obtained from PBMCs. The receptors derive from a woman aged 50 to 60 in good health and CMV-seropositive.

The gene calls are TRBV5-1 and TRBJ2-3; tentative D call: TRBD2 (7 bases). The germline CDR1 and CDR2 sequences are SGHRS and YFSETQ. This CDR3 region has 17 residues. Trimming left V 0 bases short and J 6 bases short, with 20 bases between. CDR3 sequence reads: CASSLVGVRGPGDTQYF. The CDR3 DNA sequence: TGCGCCAGCAGCTTGGTCGGAGTGCGGGGGCCCGGTGATACGCAGTATTTT.

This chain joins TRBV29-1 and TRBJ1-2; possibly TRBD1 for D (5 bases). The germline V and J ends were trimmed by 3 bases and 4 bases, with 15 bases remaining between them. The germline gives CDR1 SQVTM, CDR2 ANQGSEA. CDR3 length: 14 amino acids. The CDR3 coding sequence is TGCAGCGTTGATGTCCGATCGGGGGGCTATGGCTACACCTTC. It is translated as CSVDVRSGGYGYTF.

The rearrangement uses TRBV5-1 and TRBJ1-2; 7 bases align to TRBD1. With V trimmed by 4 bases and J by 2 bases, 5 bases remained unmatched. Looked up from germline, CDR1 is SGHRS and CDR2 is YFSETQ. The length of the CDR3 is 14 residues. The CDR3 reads CASSQTGNNYGYTF. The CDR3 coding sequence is TGCGCCAGCAGCCAGACAGGGAACAACTATGGCTACACCTTC.

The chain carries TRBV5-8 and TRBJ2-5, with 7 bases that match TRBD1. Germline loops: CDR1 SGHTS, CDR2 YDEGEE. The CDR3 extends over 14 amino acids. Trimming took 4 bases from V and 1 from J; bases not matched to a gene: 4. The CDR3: CASSPGQRQETQYF. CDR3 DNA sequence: TGTGCCAGCAGCCCGGGACAGCGCCAAGAGACCCAGTACTTC.

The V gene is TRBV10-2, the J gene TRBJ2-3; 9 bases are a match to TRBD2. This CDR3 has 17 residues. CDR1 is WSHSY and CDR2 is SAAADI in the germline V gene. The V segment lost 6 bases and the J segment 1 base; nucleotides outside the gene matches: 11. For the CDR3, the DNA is TGCGCCAGCAGGTCCGGCGGGGGGGCACCTGGCACAGATACGCAGTATTTT. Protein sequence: CASRSGGGAPGTDTQYF.

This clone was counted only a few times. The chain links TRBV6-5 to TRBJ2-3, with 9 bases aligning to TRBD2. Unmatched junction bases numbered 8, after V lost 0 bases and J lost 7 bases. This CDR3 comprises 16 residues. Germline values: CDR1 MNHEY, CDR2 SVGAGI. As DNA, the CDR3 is TGTGCCAGCAGTTACTCGGTGGGCGGGGGGGCCTATACGCAGTATTTT. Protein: CASSYSVGGGAYTQYF.

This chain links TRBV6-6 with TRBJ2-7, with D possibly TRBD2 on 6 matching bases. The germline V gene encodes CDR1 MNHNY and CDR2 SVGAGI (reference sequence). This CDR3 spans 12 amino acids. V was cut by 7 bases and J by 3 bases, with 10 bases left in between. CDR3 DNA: TGTGCCAGCACTAGCGCCCTCTACGAGCAGTACTTC. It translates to CASTSALYEQYF.

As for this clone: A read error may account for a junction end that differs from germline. For the CDR3, the DNA is TGTGCCAGCAGCTTAACGGACGGGAACACTGAGGCTTTCTTT. Its protein is CASSLTDGNTEAFF. The chain employs TRBV7-8 and TRBJ1-1; D is uncertain. The germline gives CDR1 SGHVS, CDR2 FQNEAQ. The CDR3 is 14 amino acids.

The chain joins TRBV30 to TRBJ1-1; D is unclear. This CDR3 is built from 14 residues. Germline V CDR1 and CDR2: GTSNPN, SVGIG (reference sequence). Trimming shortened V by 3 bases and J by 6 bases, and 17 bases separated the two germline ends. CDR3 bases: TGTGCCTGGAGCCACTGGGTGGAACAGCCTGAAGCTTTCTTT. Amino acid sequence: CAWSHWVEQPEAFF. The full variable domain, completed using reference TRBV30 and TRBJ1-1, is SQTIHQWPATLVQPVGSPLSLECTVEGTSNPNLYWYRQAAGRGLQLLFYSVGIGQISSEVPQNLSASRPQDRQFILSSKKLLLSDSGFYLCAWSHWVEQPEAFFGQGTRLTVV.

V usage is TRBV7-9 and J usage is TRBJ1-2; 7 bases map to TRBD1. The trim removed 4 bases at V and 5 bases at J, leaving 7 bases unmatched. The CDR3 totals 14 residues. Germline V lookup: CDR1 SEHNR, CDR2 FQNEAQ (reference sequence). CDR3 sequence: CASSSWDSFYGYTF. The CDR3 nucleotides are TGTGCCAGCAGCTCCTGGGACAGCTTTTATGGCTACACCTTC.

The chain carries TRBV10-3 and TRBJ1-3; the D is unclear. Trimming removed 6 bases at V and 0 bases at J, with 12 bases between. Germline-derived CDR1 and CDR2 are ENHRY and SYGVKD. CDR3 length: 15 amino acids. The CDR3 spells CAISPHGSSGNTIYF. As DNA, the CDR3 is TGTGCCATCAGCCCCCACGGGAGCTCTGGAAACACCATATATTTT.

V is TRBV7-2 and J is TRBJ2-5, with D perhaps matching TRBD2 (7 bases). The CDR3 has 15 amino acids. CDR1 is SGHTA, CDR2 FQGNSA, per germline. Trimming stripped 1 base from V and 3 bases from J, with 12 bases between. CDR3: CASSLGRGLEETQYF. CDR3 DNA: TGTGCCAGCAGCTTAGGGCGGGGGCTGGAAGAGACCCAGTACTTC.

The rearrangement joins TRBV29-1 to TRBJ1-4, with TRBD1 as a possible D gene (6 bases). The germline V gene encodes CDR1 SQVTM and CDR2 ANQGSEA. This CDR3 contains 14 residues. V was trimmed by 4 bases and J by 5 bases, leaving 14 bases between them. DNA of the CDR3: TGCAGCGTTGGTAACAGGGCTGGAAATGAAAAACTGTTTTTT. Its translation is CSVGNRAGNEKLFF.

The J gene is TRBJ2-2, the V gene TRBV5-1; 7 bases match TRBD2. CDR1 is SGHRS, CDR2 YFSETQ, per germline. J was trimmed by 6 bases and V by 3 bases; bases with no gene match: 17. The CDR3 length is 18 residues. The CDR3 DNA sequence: TGCGCCAGCAGCTCGGGATCTTTCCGGGGGGTTTCGTCCGGGGAGCTGTTTTTT. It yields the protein CASSSGSFRGVSSGELFF.

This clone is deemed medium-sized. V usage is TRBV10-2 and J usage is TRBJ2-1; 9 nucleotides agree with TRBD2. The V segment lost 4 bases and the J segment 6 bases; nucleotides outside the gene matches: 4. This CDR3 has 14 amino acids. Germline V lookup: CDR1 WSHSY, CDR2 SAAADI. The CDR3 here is CASSGTSDLNEQFF. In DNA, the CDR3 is TGCGCCAGCAGTGGGACTAGCGACCTCAATGAGCAGTTCTTC.

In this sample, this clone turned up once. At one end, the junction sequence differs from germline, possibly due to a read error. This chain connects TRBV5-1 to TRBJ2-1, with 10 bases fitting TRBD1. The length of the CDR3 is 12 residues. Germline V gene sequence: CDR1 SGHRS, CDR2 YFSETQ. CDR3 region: CTSSWGTGDRFF. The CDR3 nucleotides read TGCACCAGCAGCTGGGGGACAGGGGATCGGTTCTTC.